These 20 T cell receptor beta chains were all obtained from the same sample, sequenced in a study of cytomegalovirus exposure and HLA in healthy donors. This PCR relied on a set of 60 Vbeta primers and 13 Jbeta primers. Assay: immunoSEQ multiplex PCR; the TCRdb copy retains only in-frame clones and omits some. The data hold about 200,000 clones, with roughly 74% observed a single time. Sequenced input: PBMCs. The source of these receptors is a woman in her twenties or thirties in good health and CMV-seronegative.

The genes are TRBV5-1 and TRBJ2-7, with D maybe TRBD1 (5 bases). Germline V gene lookup returns CDR1 SGHRS and CDR2 YFSETQ. This CDR3 has 13 amino acids. V dropped 4 bases and J dropped 3 bases, with 11 bases sitting between them. CDR3 DNA sequence: TGCGCCAGCAGCCTCGACAGACACTACGAGCAGTACTTC. Its protein is CASSLDRHYEQYF.

V gene TRBV5-1 combines with J gene TRBJ2-1; tentatively, D is TRBD2 (6 bases). There are 14 residues in the CDR3. The V end was cut by 6 bases, the J end by 6 bases, with 16 bases between. Looked up from germline, CDR1 is SGHRS and CDR2 is YFSETQ. CDR3 protein: CASTAGMGPNEQFF. The CDR3 nucleotides are TGCGCCAGCACCGCGGGGATGGGTCCCAATGAGCAGTTCTTC.

The chain couples TRBV19 to TRBJ1-5; 8 positions agree with TRBD1. Trimming at V came to 9 bases and at J to 4 bases, leaving 5 bases not matched to a gene. The CDR3 totals 13 residues. Germline lookup yields CDR1 LNHDA and CDR2 SQIVND (reference sequence). This chain's CDR3 is CASHRGWNQPQHF. CDR3 bases: TGTGCCAGCCACAGGGGGTGGAATCAGCCCCAGCATTTT. The full variable domain, its missing parts supplied by reference TRBV19 and TRBJ1-5, is DGGITQSPKYLFRKEGQNVTLSCEQNLNHDAMYWYRQDPGQGLRLIYYSQIVNDFQKGDIAEGYSVSREKKESFPLTVTSAQKNPTAFYLCASHRGWNQPQHFGDGTRLSIL.

The V call is TRBV15, the J call TRBJ2-7; a possible D gene is TRBD1 (5 bases). Germline values: CDR1 LNHNV, CDR2 YYDKDF (reference sequence). V was cut by 8 bases and J by 2 bases, with 16 bases left in between. CDR3 size: 14 residues. The CDR3 DNA reads as TGTGCCACCTCACCAAGGGGCCTTACCTACGAGCAGTACTTC. It codes for CATSPRGLTYEQYF.

The chain has TRBV10-3 and TRBJ2-1; the D gene is possibly TRBD1 (6 bases). CDR1 and CDR2 (germline): ENHRY, SYGVKD. The CDR3 has 16 residues. The germline V and J ends were trimmed by 6 bases and 7 bases, with 22 bases remaining between them. CDR3 coding DNA: TGTGCCATCAGATCCCAGGGGCCCACCTATCGGAATGAGCAGTTCTTC. Protein: CAIRSQGPTYRNEQFF.

The chain is built from TRBV15 and TRBJ1-2, with D perhaps matching TRBD1 (6 bases). The V and J ends lost 2 bases and 0 bases respectively, with 22 bases between them. The germline V gene has CDR1 LNHNV and CDR2 YYDKDF (reference sequence). The CDR3 extends over 19 amino acids. CDR3 nucleotide sequence: TGTGCCACCAGCAGAATCAGGGGCTACCCAGCCGGAGCTAACTATGGCTACACCTTC. This codes for CATSRIRGYPAGANYGYTF.

The V call is TRBV29-1, the J call TRBJ2-7; 8 nucleotides align to TRBD1. The V segment lost 6 bases and the J segment 5 bases; nucleotides outside the gene matches: 3. Germline lookup yields CDR1 SQVTM and CDR2 ANQGSEA. The CDR3 contains 11 residues. CDR3 sequence (DNA): TGCAGCGTCGGGGGACAGGACGAGCAGTACTTC. Translation: CSVGGQDEQYF.

This clone was seen just once. The CDR3 nucleotides read TGTGCCAGCAGCTTAGCGGGACTAGCGGGACCCTACAATGAGCAGTTCTTC. Translation gives CASSLAGLAGPYNEQFF. The gene calls are TRBV7-8 and TRBJ2-1; TRBD2 matches 13 bases. This CDR3 is 17 amino acids long. The V segment lost 0 bases and the J segment 2 bases; nucleotides outside the gene matches: 1. Germline CDR1 reads SGHVS; CDR2 reads FQNEAQ.

Remarks on this clone: This CDR3 is also generated by other DNA sequences in the sample. The chain recombines TRBV4-1 with TRBJ1-4; D remains ambiguous. Germline CDR1 MGHRA, CDR2 YSYEKL. CDR3 length: 14 residues. V was clipped by 1 base and J by 4 bases, with 7 bases between them. CDR3: CASSQGPYNEKLFF. CDR3 DNA: TGCGCCAGCAGCCAAGGGCCGTATAATGAAAAACTGTTTTTT.

This clone was observed a few times. The chain joins TRBV14 to TRBJ1-6, with D possibly TRBD1 on 6 matching bases. V lost 0 bases, J lost 6 bases, and 15 bases lay in between. This CDR3 spans 17 amino acids. Per the germline V gene, CDR1 is SGHDN and CDR2 is FVKESK. CDR3: CASSQEKNRVGNSPLHF. CDR3 coding DNA: TGTGCCAGCAGCCAAGAAAAGAACAGGGTTGGTAATTCACCCCTCCACTTT.

In its sample, this clone was seen a few times. Here the CDR3 reads CASSLGSVPYSGNTIYF. The DNA for the CDR3 is TGTGCCAGCAGCTTGGGTTCAGTTCCTTACTCTGGAAACACCATATATTTT. This chain uses TRBV5-4 with TRBJ1-3; D remains ambiguous. This CDR3 spans 17 amino acids. Germline lookup yields CDR1 SGHNT and CDR2 YYREEE (reference sequence). Trimming cost V 0 bases and J 0 bases, with 13 bases left between them.

This clone occurred once. The chain joins TRBV6-5 to TRBJ1-2, with D perhaps TRBD1 (5 bases). The CDR3 has 14 residues. Deletions cut 2 bases from V and 1 base from J, with 8 bases between. The V gene's germline CDR1 is MNHEY and CDR2 SVGAGI. CDR3 in amino acids: CASSYLDSNYGYTF. The DNA for the CDR3 is TGTGCCAGCAGTTACCTCGACAGTAACTATGGCTACACCTTC.

The genes are TRBV9 and TRBJ2-3, with a possible D match to TRBD1 (7 bases). The germline V and J ends were trimmed by 4 bases and 1 base, with 13 bases remaining between them. Germline assignment: CDR1 SGDLS and CDR2 YYNGEE. There are 15 residues in the CDR3. The CDR3 is CASSPRDRRTDTQYF. The CDR3 DNA follows: TGTGCCAGCAGCCCGCGGGACAGACGCACAGATACGCAGTATTTT.

The chain links TRBV7-2 to TRBJ2-5; TRBD2 matches at 11 bases. Matching the DNA end better, TRBJ2-7 makes the J call doubtful. The germline V gene has CDR1 SGHTA and CDR2 FQGNSA. The CDR3 runs to 14 residues. The CDR3 region has the DNA TGTGCCAGCAGCCGGGGACTAGCGGCCTACGAGCAGTACTTC. Protein product: CASSRGLAAYEQYF.

This clone was found a few times. The chain recombines TRBV6-4 with TRBJ2-3; 9 nucleotides align to TRBD2. This CDR3 region has 15 residues. Germline loops: CDR1 MRHNA, CDR2 SNTAGT. V lost 2 bases, J lost 3 bases, and 3 bases stayed unmatched. CDR3 DNA: TGTGCCAGCAGTGACGCGGCGGGGGGGACAGATACGCAGTATTTT. Its protein is CASSDAAGGTDTQYF.

V gene TRBV11-2 combines with J gene TRBJ1-2; 10 bases align to TRBD1. Germline values: CDR1 SGHAT, CDR2 FQNNGV. J was trimmed by 5 bases and V by 6 bases; bases with no gene match: 9. The CDR3 is made up of 15 amino acids. CDR3 protein: CASRPTGTGEYGYTF. CDR3 DNA sequence: TGTGCCAGCAGACCTACCGGGACAGGGGAATATGGCTACACCTTC.

This chain uses TRBV9 with TRBJ2-7; 9 bases fit TRBD1. The CDR3 has 13 residues. Germline assignment: CDR1 SGDLS and CDR2 YYNGEE. The J segment lost 3 bases and the V segment lost 4 bases, leaving 2 bases of the junction unmatched. The CDR3 sequence: CASSTGQGYEQYF. The CDR3 DNA reads as TGTGCCAGCAGCACGGGACAGGGCTACGAGCAGTACTTC. Filled out from reference TRBV9 and TRBJ2-7, the complete variable domain reads DSGVTQTPKHLITATGQRVTLRCSPRSGDLSVYWYQQSLDQGLQFLIQYYNGEERAKGNILERFSAQQFPDLHSELNLSSLELGDSALYFCASSTGQGYEQYFGPGTRLTVT.

This clone was detected a few times. The V gene is TRBV6-1, the J gene TRBJ2-5; TRBD1 matches at 8 bases. V gave up 5 bases and J gave up 1 base; unmatched junction bases: 3. This CDR3 comprises 14 residues. Germline CDR1 MNHNS, CDR2 SASEGT. CDR3 protein: CASSLDRGQETQYF. In DNA, the CDR3 is TGTGCCAGCAGTTTAGACAGGGGCCAAGAGACCCAGTACTTC.

The V call is TRBV11-2, the J call TRBJ2-1; maybe TRBD1 (6 bases). Germline V lookup: CDR1 SGHAT, CDR2 FQNNGV. Trimming pared 1 base from V and 9 bases from J, leaving 7 bases between. The CDR3 totals 12 residues. CDR3 sequence (DNA): TGTGCCAGCAGCTTAGGAGGGGGTGAGCAGTTCTTC. As protein: CASSLGGGEQFF.

The gene calls are TRBV18 and TRBJ2-7; the match to TRBD1 covers 10 bases. J gave up 0 bases and V 3 bases, and 11 bases lay outside the gene matches. There are 18 residues in the CDR3. Germline CDR1 is KGHSH and CDR2 is LQKENI. For the CDR3, the DNA is TGTGCCAGCTCACCCCGGGACAGGGGTCTTCCAAGCTCCTACGAGCAGTACTTC. Protein product: CASSPRDRGLPSSYEQYF.